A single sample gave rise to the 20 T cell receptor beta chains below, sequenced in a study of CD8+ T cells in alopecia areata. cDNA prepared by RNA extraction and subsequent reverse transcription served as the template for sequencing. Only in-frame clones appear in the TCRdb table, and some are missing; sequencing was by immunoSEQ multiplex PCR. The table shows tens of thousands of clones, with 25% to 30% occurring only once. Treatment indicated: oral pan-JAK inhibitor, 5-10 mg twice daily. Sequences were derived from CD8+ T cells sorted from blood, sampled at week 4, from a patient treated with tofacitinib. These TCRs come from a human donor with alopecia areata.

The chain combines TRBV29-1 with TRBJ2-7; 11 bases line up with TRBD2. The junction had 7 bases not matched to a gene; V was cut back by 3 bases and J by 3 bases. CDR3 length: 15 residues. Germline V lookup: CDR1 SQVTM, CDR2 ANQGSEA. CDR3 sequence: CSVDLIGLAGYEQYF. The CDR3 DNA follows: TGCAGCGTTGATCTTATCGGACTAGCGGGCTACGAGCAGTACTTC.

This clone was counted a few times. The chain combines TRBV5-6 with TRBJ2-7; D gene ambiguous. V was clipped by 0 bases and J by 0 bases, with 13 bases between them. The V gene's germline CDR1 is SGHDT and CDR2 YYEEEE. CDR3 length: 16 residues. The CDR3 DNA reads TGTGCCAGCAGCTTGGATGAGACGCAGAGCTCCTACGAGCAGTACTTC. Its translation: CASSLDETQSSYEQYF.

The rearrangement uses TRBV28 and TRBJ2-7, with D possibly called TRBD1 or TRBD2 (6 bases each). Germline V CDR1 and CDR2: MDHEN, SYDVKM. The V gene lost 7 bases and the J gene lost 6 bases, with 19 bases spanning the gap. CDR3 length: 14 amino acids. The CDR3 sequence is CASKLRGQGSEQYF. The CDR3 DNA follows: TGTGCCAGCAAACTTCGGGGGCAGGGCAGCGAGCAGTACTTC.

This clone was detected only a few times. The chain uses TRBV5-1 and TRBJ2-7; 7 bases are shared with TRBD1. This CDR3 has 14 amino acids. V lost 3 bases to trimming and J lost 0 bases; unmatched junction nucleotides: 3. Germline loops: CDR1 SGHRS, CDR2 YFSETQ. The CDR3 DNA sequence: TGCGCCAGCAGCTCCGGGACAGCCTCCTACGAGCAGTACTTC. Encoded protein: CASSSGTASYEQYF.

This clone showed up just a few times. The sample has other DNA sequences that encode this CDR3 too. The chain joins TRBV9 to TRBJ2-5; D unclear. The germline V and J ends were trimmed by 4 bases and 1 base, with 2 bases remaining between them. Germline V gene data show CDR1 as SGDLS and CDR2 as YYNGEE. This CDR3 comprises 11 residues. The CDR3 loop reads CASSSQETQYF. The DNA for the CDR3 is TGTGCCAGCAGCTCCCAAGAGACCCAGTACTTC. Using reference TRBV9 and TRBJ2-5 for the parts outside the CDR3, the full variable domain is DSGVTQTPKHLITATGQRVTLRCSPRSGDLSVYWYQQSLDQGLQFLIQYYNGEERAKGNILERFSAQQFPDLHSELNLSSLELGDSALYFCASSSQETQYFGPGTRLLVL.

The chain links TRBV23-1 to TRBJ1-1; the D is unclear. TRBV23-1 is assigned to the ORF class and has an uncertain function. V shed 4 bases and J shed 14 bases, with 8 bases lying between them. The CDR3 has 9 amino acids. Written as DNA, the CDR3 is TGCGCCAGCAGTCCAGGCCCCTTCTTT. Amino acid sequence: CASSPGPFF.

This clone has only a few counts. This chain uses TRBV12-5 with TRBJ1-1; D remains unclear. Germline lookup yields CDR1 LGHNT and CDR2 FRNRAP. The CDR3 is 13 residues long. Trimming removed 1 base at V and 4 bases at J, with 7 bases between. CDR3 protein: CASGLGTGTEAFF. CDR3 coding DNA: TGTGCTAGTGGTTTGGGGACCGGCACTGAAGCTTTCTTT.

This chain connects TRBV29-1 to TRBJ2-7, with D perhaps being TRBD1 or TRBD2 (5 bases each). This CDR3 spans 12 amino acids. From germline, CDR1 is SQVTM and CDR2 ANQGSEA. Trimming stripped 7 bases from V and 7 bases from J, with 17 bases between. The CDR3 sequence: CSATGPLGEQYF. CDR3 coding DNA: TGCAGCGCAACGGGGCCCTTGGGGGAGCAGTACTTC.

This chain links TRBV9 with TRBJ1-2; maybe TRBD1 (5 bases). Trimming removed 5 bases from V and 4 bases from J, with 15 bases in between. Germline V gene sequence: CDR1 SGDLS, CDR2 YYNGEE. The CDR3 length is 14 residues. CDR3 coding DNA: TGTGCCAGCAGGGGGGACGGGACGGCCTATGGCTACACCTTC. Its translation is CASRGDGTAYGYTF.

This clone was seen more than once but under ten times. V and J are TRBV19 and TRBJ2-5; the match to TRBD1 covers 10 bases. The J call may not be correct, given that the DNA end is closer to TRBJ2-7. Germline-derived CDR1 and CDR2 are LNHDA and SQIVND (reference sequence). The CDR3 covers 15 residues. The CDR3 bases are TGTGCCAGTAGTTTCCGGGACAGGGGTTCGTACGAGCAGTACTTC. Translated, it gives CASSFRDRGSYEQYF.

DNA for the CDR3: TGTGCCAGCAGCCAAGATGGGGGGCGGGACACTGAAGCTTTCTTT. Translation gives CASSQDGGRDTEAFF. V and J are TRBV4-2 and TRBJ1-1; possibly TRBD1 for D (6 bases). The CDR3 contains 15 residues. The V gene lost 0 bases and the J gene lost 3 bases, with 11 bases spanning the gap. The V gene's germline CDR1 is LGHNA and CDR2 YNFKEQ.

The CDR3 bases are TGCAGCGTTGTCAGGAACACTGAAGCTTTCTTT. This codes for CSVVRNTEAFF. V usage is TRBV29-1 and J usage is TRBJ1-1; D unresolved. The V end lost 4 bases, the J end lost 1 base, and 4 bases lay between the germline ends. The CDR3 covers 11 residues. Germline assignment: CDR1 SQVTM and CDR2 ANQGSEA.

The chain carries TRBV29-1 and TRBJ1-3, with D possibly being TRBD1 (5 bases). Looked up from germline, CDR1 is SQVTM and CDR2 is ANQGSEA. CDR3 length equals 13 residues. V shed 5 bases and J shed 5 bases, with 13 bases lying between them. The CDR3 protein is CSVLRGERNTIYF. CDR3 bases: TGCAGCGTTTTGCGAGGGGAAAGAAACACCATATATTTT.

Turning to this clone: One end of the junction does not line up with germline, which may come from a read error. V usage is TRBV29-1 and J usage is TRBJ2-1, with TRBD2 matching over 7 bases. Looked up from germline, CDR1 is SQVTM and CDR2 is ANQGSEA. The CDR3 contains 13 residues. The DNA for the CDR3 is TGCAGCGTGGGAGGGCGGGACTACTATGAGCAGTTCTTC. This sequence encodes CSVGGRDYYEQFF.

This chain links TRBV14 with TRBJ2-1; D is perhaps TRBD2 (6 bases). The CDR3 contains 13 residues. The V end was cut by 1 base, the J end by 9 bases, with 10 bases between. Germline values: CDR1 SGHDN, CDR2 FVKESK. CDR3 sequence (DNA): TGTGCCAGCAGCCAAGCCGGGAGACTTGAGCAGTTCTTC. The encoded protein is CASSQAGRLEQFF.

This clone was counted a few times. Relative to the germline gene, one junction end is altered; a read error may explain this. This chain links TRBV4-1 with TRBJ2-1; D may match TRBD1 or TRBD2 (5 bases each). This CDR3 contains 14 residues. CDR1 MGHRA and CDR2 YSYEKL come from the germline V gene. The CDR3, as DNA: TGTGCCAGCAGCTTCTGGGGGAGCTACAATGAGCAGTTCTTC. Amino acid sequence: CASSFWGSYNEQFF.

The chain's CDR3 is CASSGLGETQYF. The CDR3 bases are TGTGCCAGCAGCGGACTTGGGGAGACCCAGTACTTC. This chain uses TRBV6-5 with TRBJ2-5; tentative D call: TRBD2 (5 bases). The CDR3 has 12 amino acids. Germline lookup yields CDR1 MNHEY and CDR2 SVGAGI. Between the trimmed V and J ends, which lost 6 bases and 5 bases, there was a span of 10 bases.

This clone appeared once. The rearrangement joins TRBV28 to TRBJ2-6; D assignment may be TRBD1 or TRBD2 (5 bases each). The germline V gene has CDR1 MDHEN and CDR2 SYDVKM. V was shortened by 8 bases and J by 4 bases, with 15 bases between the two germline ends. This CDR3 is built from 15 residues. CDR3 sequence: CASGTRPSGANVLTF. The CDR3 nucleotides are TGTGCCAGCGGGACCCGACCCTCCGGGGCCAACGTCCTGACTTTC. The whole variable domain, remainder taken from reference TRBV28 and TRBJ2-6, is DVKVTQSSRYLVKRTGEKVFLECVQDMDHENMFWYRQDPGLGLRLIYFSYDVKMKEKGDIPEGYSVSREKKERFSLILESASTNQTSMYLCASGTRPSGANVLTFGAGSRLTVL.

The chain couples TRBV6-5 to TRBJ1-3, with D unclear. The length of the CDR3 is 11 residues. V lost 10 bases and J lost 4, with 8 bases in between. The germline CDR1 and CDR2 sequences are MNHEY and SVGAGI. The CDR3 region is CATFLGNTIYF. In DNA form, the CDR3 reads TGTGCCACCTTCCTCGGAAACACCATATATTTT.

CDR3 sequence reads: CASSLKTSGPLGEQFF. CDR3 DNA: TGTGCCAGCAGCCTTAAGACTAGCGGGCCCCTAGGGGAGCAGTTCTTC. This rearrangement joins TRBV7-9 to TRBJ2-1, with 10 nucleotides matching TRBD2. Germline assignment: CDR1 SEHNR and CDR2 FQNEAQ (reference sequence). V shed 5 bases and J 10 bases; nucleotides not matched to a gene: 14. This CDR3 comprises 16 residues.